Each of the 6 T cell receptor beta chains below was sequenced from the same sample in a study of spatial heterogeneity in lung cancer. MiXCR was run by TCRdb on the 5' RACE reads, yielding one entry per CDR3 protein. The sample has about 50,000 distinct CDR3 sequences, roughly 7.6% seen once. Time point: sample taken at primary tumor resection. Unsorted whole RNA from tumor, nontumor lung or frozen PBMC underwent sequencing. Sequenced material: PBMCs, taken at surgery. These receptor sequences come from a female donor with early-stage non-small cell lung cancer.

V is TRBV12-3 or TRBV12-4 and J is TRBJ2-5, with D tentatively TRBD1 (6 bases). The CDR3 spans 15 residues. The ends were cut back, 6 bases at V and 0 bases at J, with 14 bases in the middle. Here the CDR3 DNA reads TGTGCCAGCAGCCGGGACACCCCCTACCAAGAGACCCAGTACTTC. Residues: CASSRDTPYQETQYF.

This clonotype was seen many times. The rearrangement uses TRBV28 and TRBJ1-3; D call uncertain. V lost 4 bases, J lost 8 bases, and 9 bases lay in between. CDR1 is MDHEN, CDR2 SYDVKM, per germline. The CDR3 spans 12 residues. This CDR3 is CASSSLRDTIYF. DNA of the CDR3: TGTGCCAGCAGTTCCCTGAGAGACACCATATATTTT.

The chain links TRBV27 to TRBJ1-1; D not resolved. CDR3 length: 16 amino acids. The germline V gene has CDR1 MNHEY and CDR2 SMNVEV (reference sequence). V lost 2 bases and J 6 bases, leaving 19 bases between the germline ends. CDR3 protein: CASSLPLSGNRSEAFF. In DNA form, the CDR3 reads TGTGCCAGCAGTTTACCGTTGTCGGGGAATAGGTCTGAAGCTTTCTTT.

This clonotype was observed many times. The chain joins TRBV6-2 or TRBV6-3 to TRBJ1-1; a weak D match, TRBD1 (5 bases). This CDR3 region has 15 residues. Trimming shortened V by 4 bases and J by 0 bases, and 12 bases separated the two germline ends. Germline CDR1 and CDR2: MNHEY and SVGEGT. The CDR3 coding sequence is TGTGCCAGCAGTTCACCAGGGTTCATGAACACTGAAGCTTTCTTT. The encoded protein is CASSSPGFMNTEAFF.

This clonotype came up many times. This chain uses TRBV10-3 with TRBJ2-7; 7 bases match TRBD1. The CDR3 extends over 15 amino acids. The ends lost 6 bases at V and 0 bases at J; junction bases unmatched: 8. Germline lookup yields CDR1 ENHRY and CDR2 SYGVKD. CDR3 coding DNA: TGTGCCATCAGCAGCTTGACAGGGACCTCCTACGAGCAGTACTTC. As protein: CAISSLTGTSYEQYF.

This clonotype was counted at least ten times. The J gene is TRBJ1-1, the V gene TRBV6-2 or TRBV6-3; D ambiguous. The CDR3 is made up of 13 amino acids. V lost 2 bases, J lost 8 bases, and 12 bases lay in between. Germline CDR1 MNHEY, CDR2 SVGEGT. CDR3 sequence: CASSYTRGREAFF. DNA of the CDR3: TGTGCCAGCAGTTACACCCGAGGACGGGAAGCTTTCTTT.